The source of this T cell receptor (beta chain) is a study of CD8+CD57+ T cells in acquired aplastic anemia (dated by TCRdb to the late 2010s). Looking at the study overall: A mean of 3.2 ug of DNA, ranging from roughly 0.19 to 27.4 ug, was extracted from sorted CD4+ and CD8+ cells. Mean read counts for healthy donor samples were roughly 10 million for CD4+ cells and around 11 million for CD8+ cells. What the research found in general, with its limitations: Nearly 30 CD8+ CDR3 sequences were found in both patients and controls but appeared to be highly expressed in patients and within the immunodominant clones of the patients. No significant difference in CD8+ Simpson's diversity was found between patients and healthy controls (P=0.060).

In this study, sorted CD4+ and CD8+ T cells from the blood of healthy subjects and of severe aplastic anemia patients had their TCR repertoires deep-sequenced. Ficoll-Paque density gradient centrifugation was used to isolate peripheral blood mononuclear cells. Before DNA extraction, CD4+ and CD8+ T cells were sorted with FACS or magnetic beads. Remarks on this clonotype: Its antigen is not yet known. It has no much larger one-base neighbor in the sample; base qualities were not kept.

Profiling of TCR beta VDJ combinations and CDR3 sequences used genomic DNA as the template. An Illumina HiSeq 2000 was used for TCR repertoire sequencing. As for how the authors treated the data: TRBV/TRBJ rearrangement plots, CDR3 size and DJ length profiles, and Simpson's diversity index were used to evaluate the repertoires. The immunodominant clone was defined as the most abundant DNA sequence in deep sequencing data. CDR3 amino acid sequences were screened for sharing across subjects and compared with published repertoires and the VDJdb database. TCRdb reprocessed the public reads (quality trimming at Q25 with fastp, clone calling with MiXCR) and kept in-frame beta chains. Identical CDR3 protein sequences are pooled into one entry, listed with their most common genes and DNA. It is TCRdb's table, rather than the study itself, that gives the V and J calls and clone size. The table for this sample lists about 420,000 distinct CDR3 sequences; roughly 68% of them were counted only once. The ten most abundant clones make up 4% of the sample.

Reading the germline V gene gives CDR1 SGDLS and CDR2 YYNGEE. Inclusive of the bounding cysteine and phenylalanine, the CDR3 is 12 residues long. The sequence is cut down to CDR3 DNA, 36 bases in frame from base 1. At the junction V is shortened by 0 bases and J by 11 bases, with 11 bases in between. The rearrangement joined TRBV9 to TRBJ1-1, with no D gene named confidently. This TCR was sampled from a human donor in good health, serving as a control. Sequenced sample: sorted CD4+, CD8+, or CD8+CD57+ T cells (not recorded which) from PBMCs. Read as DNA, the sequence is TGTGCCAGCAGCGTAGTCAACGGCGGCGCTTTCTTT. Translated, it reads CASSVVNGGAFF.